This is a list of T cell receptor beta chains from one sample in a study of blood T cell repertoires in COVID-19. Measured with immunoSEQ multiplex PCR; TCRdb has only the in-frame clones, and not every one. The data contain approximately 35,000 clones, roughly 85% of them singletons. Sequencing used peripheral blood. These receptors were taken from an elderly man with active COVID-19. CDR3s include the opening cysteine and the closing phenylalanine or tryptophan. A D gene is named only where the DNA matches it firmly. The listing skips clone size in some rows; elsewhere it reads once, few, many or a size class.

v_gene	abundance	d_gene	j_gene	CDR3nt	CDR3aa
TRBV6-1	.	TRBD1	TRBJ1-1	TGTGCCAGCAGTGAAATGGGACAGGCGAACACTGAAGCTTTCTTT	CASSEMGQANTEAFF
TRBV6-5	few	TRBD1	TRBJ2-5	TGTGCCAGCACCCAGGGGGCGGGTATGGAGACCCAGTACTTC	CASTQGAGMETQYF
TRBV3-1/TRBV3-2	.	TRBD1	TRBJ2-2	TGTGCCACACAGGGGGCCGGCGGGGAGCTGTTTTTT	CATQGAGGELFF
TRBV30	.	TRBD2	TRBJ2-5	TGTGCCTGGAGTGGTGGTAGCGGGGGGCAAGAAGAGACCCAGTACTTC	CAWSGGSGGQEETQYF
TRBV2	.	TRBD1	TRBJ1-5	TGTGCCAGCAGTTACAGGGGGCTCGGCAATCAGCCCCAGCATTTT	CASSYRGLGNQPQHF
TRBV20-1	few	TRBD1	TRBJ1-5	TGCAGTGCTAGTGGCGGGACAGGGGGCAGGCAGCCCCAGCATTTT	CSASGGTGGRQPQHF
TRBV6-1	.	.	TRBJ1-5	TGTGCCAGCAGTGAATCGAGAGGGAATCAGCCCCAGCATTTT	CASSESRGNQPQHF
TRBV27	.	TRBD1	TRBJ1-2	TGTGCCAGCAGGAGAACAGGGGTTGGTGGCTACACCTTC	CASRRTGVGGYTF
TRBV19	.	TRBD2	TRBJ2-3	TGTGCCAGTAGTATTTGGAGTGGACTAGCGGGTAGGGATACGCAGTATTTT	CASSIWSGLAGRDTQYF
TRBV3-1/TRBV3-2	.	.	TRBJ2-1	TGTGCCAGCAGCCAAGATAAGGAGGGGGGGATCCCCTACAATGAGCAGTTCTTC	CASSQDKEGGIPYNEQFF
TRBV9	.	.	TRBJ1-3	TGTGCCAGCAGCGTAGACGGAGCTGGAAACACCATATATTTT	CASSVDGAGNTIYF
TRBV2	.	.	TRBJ1-1	TGTGCCAGCAGTTTTTCCCTTAAGGGCAGGGACACTGAAGCTTTCTTT	CASSFSLKGRDTEAFF
TRBV7-3	once	.	TRBJ2-2	TGTGCCAGCAGCCCGGGGAACACCGGGGAGCTGTTTTTT	CASSPGNTGELFF
TRBV28	.	.	TRBJ1-5	TGTGCCAGCAGTTTACGGGGGCAGCCCCAGCATTTT	CASSLRGQPQHF
TRBV4-1	.	.	TRBJ2-7	TGCGCCAGCAGCCCTCAATTGGCGGGACAGATCTACGAGCAGTACTTC	CASSPQLAGQIYEQYF
TRBV30	.	TRBD1	TRBJ1-3	TGTGCCTGGAAAGGGACAGGGGCAAACACCATATATTTT	CAWKGTGANTIYF
TRBV5-3	few	.	TRBJ2-1	TGTGCCAGAAGCTTGGGACTTGACAATGAGCAGTTCTTC	CARSLGLDNEQFF
TRBV30	.	.	TRBJ1-5	TGTGCCTGGGGGCCCAGTAGCAATCAGCCCCAGCATTTT	CAWGPSSNQPQHF
TRBV2	.	TRBD1	TRBJ2-3	TGTGCCAGCAGCGACAGGGTAACTAGCACAGATACGCAGTATTTT	CASSDRVTSTDTQYF
TRBV5-1	once	.	TRBJ1-3	TGCGCCAGCAGAATTACGACAGGTCGAAACACCATATATTTT	CASRITTGRNTIYF
TRBV6-5	.	.	TRBJ1-6	TGTGCCGCGGGGGCGGGGAGAAATTCACCCCTCCACTTT	CAAGAGRNSPLHF
TRBV5-6	few	.	TRBJ2-7	TGTGCCAGCAGCTTTCAGGGGGTAGCGGGAACCACATACTACGAGCAGTACTTC	CASSFQGVAGTTYYEQYF
TRBV9	.	.	TRBJ2-1	TGTGCCAGCAGCGTACAGGGGACAAATGAGCAGTTCTTC	CASSVQGTNEQFF
TRBV12-3/TRBV12-4	.	TRBD1	TRBJ1-1	TGTGCCAGCAAAAACAGGGGAGTACCTGAAGCTTTCTTT	CASKNRGVPEAFF
TRBV7-2	once	.	TRBJ2-3	TGTGCCAGCACCCCACGGGGAGGTAGCGATACGCAGTATTTT	CASTPRGGSDTQYF
TRBV28	.	.	TRBJ1-6	TGTGCCAGCAGATCACAGGAAAACTATAATTCACCCCTCCACTTT	CASRSQENYNSPLHF
TRBV2	.	.	TRBJ1-6	TGTGCCAGCAGTGGGCCCGGGGGGGCTAATTCACCCCTCCACTTT	CASSGPGGANSPLHF
TRBV30	.	.	TRBJ2-7	TGTGCCTGGAGCCCAGACACCGCCGGAGGGGAGCAGTACTTC	CAWSPDTAGGEQYF
TRBV12-3/TRBV12-4	once	.	TRBJ2-7	TGTGCCAGCAGTTTATCGGAGTACGAGCAGTACTTC	CASSLSEYEQYF
TRBV18	once	TRBD1	TRBJ1-5	TGTGCCAGCTCACCATCACAGGGGGCGCTTGGTGGTCAGCCCCAGCATTTT	CASSPSQGALGGQPQHF
TRBV6-6	.	.	TRBJ2-1	TGTGCCAGCAGTTACGCCCTGGACTGGAATGAGCAGTTCTTC	CASSYALDWNEQFF
TRBV24-1	.	TRBD2	TRBJ2-3	TGTGCCACCGGAGGAGCGGGGGCCCCAGATACGCAGTATTTT	CATGGAGAPDTQYF
TRBV5-4	.	TRBD1	TRBJ2-3	TGTGCCAGCAACTCGGGACAGGGAAGAAATACGCAGTATTTT	CASNSGQGRNTQYF
TRBV2	.	TRBD2	TRBJ2-4	TGTGCCAGCAGTCGGACTAGCGGGGGGGCGGGTGGCATTCAGTACTTC	CASSRTSGGAGGIQYF
TRBV6-2/TRBV6-3	.	TRBD2	TRBJ2-3	TGTGCCAGCAGTACAAGGACTAGCGGGGGTACAGATACGCAGTATTTT	CASSTRTSGGTDTQYF
TRBV6-5	.	TRBD2	TRBJ2-3	TGTGCCAGCAACCGACTAGCGGAGGTCACAGATACGCAGTATTTT	CASNRLAEVTDTQYF
TRBV14	.	.	TRBJ2-3	TGTGCCAGCAGCCAATACAGGGTTGGCGCAGATACGCAGTATTTT	CASSQYRVGADTQYF
TRBV6-5	.	.	TRBJ1-1	TGTGCCAGCAGTTACACGAGAGATACTGAAGCTTTCTTT	CASSYTRDTEAFF
TRBV20-1	.	.	TRBJ2-7	TGCAGTGTTAGACGGTCCGAGCAGTACTTC	CSVRRSEQYF
TRBV3-1/TRBV3-2	.	TRBD1	TRBJ2-5	TGTGCCAGCAGCCTTGGACAGGAGTTCCAAGAGACCCAGTACTTC	CASSLGQEFQETQYF
TRBV12-5	.	.	TRBJ1-5	TGTGCTAGTGGTTTGGCCGGAGGTCAGCCCCAGCATTTT	CASGLAGGQPQHF
TRBV24-1	few	.	TRBJ2-2	TGTGCCACCAGTGATTTCAGTCAGACCGGGGAGCTGTTTTTT	CATSDFSQTGELFF
TRBV7-9	few	.	TRBJ2-3	TGTGCCAGCAGCTTAGAGGGGAGCACAGATACGCAGTATTTT	CASSLEGSTDTQYF
TRBV7-2	.	.	TRBJ2-7	TGTGCCAGCAGCTTGACATTAGCGTACGAGCAGTACTTC	CASSLTLAYEQYF
TRBV10-2	.	.	TRBJ2-3	TGCGCCAGCAGTGAGTCGGGTACAGTCTACACAGATACGCAGTATTTT	CASSESGTVYTDTQYF
TRBV6-6	once	.	TRBJ2-1	TGTGCCAGCAGTTTCCCCCGCAATGAGCAGTTCTTC	CASSFPRNEQFF
TRBV19	.	TRBD2	TRBJ2-3	TGTGCCAGTAGAACGGGGGGATCCACAGATACGCAGTATTTT	CASRTGGSTDTQYF
TRBV5-6	.	TRBD1	TRBJ1-2	TGTGCCAGCAGCTGGACGACAGGGAACGTTAACTATGGCTACACCTTC	CASSWTTGNVNYGYTF
TRBV5-1	.	.	TRBJ2-6	TGCGCCAGCAGCTTAGACAGCTCTGGGGCCAACGTCCTGACTTTC	CASSLDSSGANVLTF
TRBV10-3	.	TRBD1	TRBJ1-5	TGTGCCATCAGCCCAGGGGGCGATTGGCAGCCCCAGCATTTT	CAISPGGDWQPQHF
TRBV6-5	.	.	TRBJ2-1	TGTGCCAGCAGTTCCTCATGGGCCTCCTCCTACAATGAGCAGTTCTTC	CASSSSWASSYNEQFF
TRBV5-6	.	TRBD2	TRBJ2-3	TGTGCCAGCAGCTTACGGGGGGACCGCACAGATACGCAGTATTTT	CASSLRGDRTDTQYF
TRBV7-2	.	.	TRBJ1-3	TGTGCCAGCAGCCAACAATTGGGCGAAAACACCATATATTTT	CASSQQLGENTIYF
TRBV4-2	.	.	TRBJ1-2	TGTGCCAGCAGCGCCACAGGGTTTGGCTACACCTTC	CASSATGFGYTF
TRBV4-2	once	TRBD2	TRBJ2-5	TGTGCCAGCAGCATAAAAGCGGGGGTCGGGGAGACCCAGTACTTC	CASSIKAGVGETQYF
TRBV2	.	.	TRBJ1-2	TGTGCCAGCAGTGAAATGACAGGTCTCTATGGCTACACCTTC	CASSEMTGLYGYTF